This TCR beta chain was captured in a study of CD8 T cells in ankylosing spondylitis. CDR3 length: 13 amino acids. Trimming took 1 base from V and 2 from J, leaving 9 bases between them. The germline gives CDR1 GTSNPN, CDR2 SVGIG (reference sequence). In this sample, this clonotype turned up a few times. The antigen is undetermined. General study findings and limits: What seemed typical of ankylosing spondylitis blood was a TCR beta motif built from several highly homologous variants. Disease-linked clones were found to be CD8+ and relatively rare in peripheral blood.

Generation of TCR beta libraries employed quantitative 5'-RACE incorporating molecular barcodes. TCRdb redid the calling of the 5' RACE reads with MiXCR, one entry per CDR3 protein. The sample carries some 85,000 distinct CDR3 sequences, about 9% recorded once. The specimen sequenced was blood, either unsorted or a sorted T cell fraction (not recorded which). The source is a male donor with ankylosing spondylitis. The chain is built from TRBV30 and TRBJ2-7; tentatively, D is TRBD1 (6 bases). The CDR3 loop is CAWSDGQTYEQYF. CDR3 in DNA: TGTGCCTGGAGTGATGGACAGACCTACGAGCAGTACTTC.